This T cell receptor beta chain appears in the sequencing data of a study of regulatory T cells in long-lasting Graves disease. Regarding the study as a whole: Persistent Graves' cases showed lower TCR diversity than newly diagnosed cases.

Building the TCR beta libraries relied on iRepertoire HTBI primers, and CDR3 regions underwent Arm-PCR. Methods used by the authors: Segment identification across samples yielded 50 to 80 TRBV and some 13 TRBJ segments. TCRdb redid the calling of the multiplex PCR reads with MiXCR, one entry per CDR3 protein. For this entry, the V and J calls and clone size follow TCRdb and not the study's own pipeline. This sample has more than 450,000 distinct CDR3 sequences, with around 12% found just once. Time point meaning: newly diagnosed GD, antithyroid drugs for less than 3 months. PBMC-derived RNA was used for the TCR library. This clonotype came up a few times. No antigen is known for it. This CDR3 has 16 amino acids. CDR1 and CDR2 from the germline V gene are DFQATT and SNEGSKA (reference sequence). After removal of 3 bases from V and 3 bases from J, the junction contained 10 bases not matched to a gene.

These data are also associated with another study on T cells in Graves' hyperthyroidism and ophthalmopathy. From that report: With the HTBI primer set, the TCR CDR3 went through a first round of RT-PCR.

The TCR sequence derives from a woman aged 25 to 39 with Graves disease. The V call is TRBV20-1, the J call TRBJ1-4; TRBD1 agrees at 7 bases. The sample in question was peripheral blood mononuclear cells (PBMCs), obtained at new diagnosis, from a patient treated with antithyroid drugs. The CDR3 nucleotides read TGCAGTGCTAGGGACTCACGACAGGGTGCTAATGAAAAACTGTTTTTT. It codes for CSARDSRQGANEKLFF.